The sequence of this T cell receptor gamma chain was determined in a study of Vδ1+ human thymocytes. Extracted RNA was reverse transcribed into cDNA. CDR3 amplicons came from multiplex PCR with pooled V-gene forward and constant-region reverse primers. TCRdb re-called the multiplex PCR reads via CATT. The sample includes 30,000 to 45,000 gamma-chain clones, around 20% seen only once; the top ten take about 1.8%. This CDR3 has 14 residues. Germline V CDR1 and CDR2: GITISATS, ISYDGTV (reference sequence). V was pared by 0 bases and J by 2 bases, with 4 bases of the junction left unmatched. Findings of the study overall: Unlike peripheral blood Vdelta1+ controls, thymic delta-chain sequences included approximately 21% Vdelta2 and few Vdelta3. In the thymus, TRG and TRD repertoires looked highly polyclonal with Gaussian CDR3 lengths.

A few counts support this clone. Its antigen is still unknown. This clonotype originated in a girl under three years old who had congenital heart surgery. V gene TRGV9 combines with J gene TRGJ1 or TRGJ2. The sample consisted of Vdelta1+ gamma-delta thymocytes from the thymus. Subset defined: FACS-sorted CD3+ TCRalphabeta- TCRVdelta1+ TCRVdelta2- thymocytes. The CDR3 DNA reads as TGTGCCTTGTGGGAGGTGAAAGATTATTATAAGAAACTCTTT. Translating gives CALWEVKDYYKKLF.